A selection of T cell receptor beta chains follows, all from one sample in a study of T cells in pancreatic ductal adenocarcinoma. The protocol was immunoSEQ multiplex PCR, while the TCRdb copy is restricted to in-frame clones and leaves out a portion. The profile shows over 90,000 clones, more than 90% of them singletons. The sample was PBMCs. These TCRs come from a human donor with pancreatic ductal adenocarcinoma. Both conserved end residues are part of each CDR3. The D gene is left open where the match is weak.

TRBV5-1	.	15	TRBJ2-7	CASSLGGQNRGEQYF	TGCGCCAGCAGCTTGGGGGGACAGAATCGGGGGGAGCAGTACTTC
TRBV28	.	13	TRBJ2-7	CASTGRDSYEQYF	TGTGCCAGCACGGGGCGGGACTCCTACGAGCAGTACTTC
TRBV29-1	.	12	TRBJ2-7	CSVERGRGEQYF	TGCAGCGTTGAGCGGGGAAGAGGCGAGCAGTACTTC
TRBV5-1	.	13	TRBJ1-5	CASSLEGGQPQHF	TGCGCCAGCAGCTTGGAAGGGGGTCAGCCCCAGCATTTT
TRBV5-1	TRBD1	15	TRBJ2-5	CASSLGRTGVETQYF	TGCGCCAGCAGCTTGGGAAGGACAGGGGTAGAGACCCAGTACTTC
TRBV4-2	TRBD2	16	TRBJ2-3	CASSLWTSGPTDTQYF	TGTGCCAGCAGCCTCTGGACTAGCGGACCCACAGATACGCAGTATTTT
TRBV15	.	15	TRBJ2-6	CATSRGGTGANVLTF	TGTGCCACCAGCAGGGGAGGAACTGGGGCCAACGTCCTGACTTTC
TRBV4-1	.	17	TRBJ2-1	CASSLPRLASSYNEQFF	TGCGCCAGCAGCCTGCCCCGCCTAGCGAGCTCCTACAATGAGCAGTTCTTC
TRBV12-1	.	18	TRBJ2-3	CASSPLASGGWGTDTQYF	TGTGCCAGCAGCCCTTTGGCTAGCGGGGGTTGGGGCACAGATACGCAGTATTTT
TRBV30	.	15	TRBJ2-5	CAWSVMRQIQETQYF	TGTGCCTGGAGTGTAATGAGACAGATCCAAGAGACCCAGTACTTC
TRBV28	TRBD1	14	TRBJ1-3	CASRTGQGVHTIYF	TGTGCCAGCAGAACGGGACAGGGTGTGCACACCATATATTTT